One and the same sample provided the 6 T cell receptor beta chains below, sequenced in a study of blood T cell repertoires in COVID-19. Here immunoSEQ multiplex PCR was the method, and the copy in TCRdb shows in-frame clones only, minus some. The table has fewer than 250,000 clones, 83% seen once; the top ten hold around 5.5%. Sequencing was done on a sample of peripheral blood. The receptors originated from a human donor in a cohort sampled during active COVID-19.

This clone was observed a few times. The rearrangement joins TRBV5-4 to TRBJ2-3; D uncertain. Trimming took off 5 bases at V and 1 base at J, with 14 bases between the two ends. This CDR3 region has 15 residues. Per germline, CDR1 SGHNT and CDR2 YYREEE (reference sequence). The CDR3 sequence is CASSNAEGRTDTQYF. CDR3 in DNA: TGTGCCAGCAGTAATGCGGAAGGCCGCACAGATACGCAGTATTTT.

Written as DNA, the CDR3 is TGTGCCAGCAGTGCTCGGGGGGGCGGGAGCAATCAGCCCCAGCATTTT. Its protein is CASSARGGGSNQPQHF. The genes are TRBV6-1 and TRBJ1-5; a weak D match, TRBD1 (6 bases). CDR3 size: 16 residues. Germline CDR1 MNHNS, CDR2 SASEGT. Trimming took 4 bases from V and 1 from J, leaving 14 bases between them.

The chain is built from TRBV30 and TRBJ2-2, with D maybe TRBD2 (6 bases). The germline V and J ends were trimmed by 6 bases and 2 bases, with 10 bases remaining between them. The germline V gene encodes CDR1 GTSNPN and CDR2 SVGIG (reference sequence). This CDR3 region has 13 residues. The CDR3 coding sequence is TGTGCCTGCGGGACTCAAAACACCGGGGAGCTGTTTTTT. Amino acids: CACGTQNTGELFF.

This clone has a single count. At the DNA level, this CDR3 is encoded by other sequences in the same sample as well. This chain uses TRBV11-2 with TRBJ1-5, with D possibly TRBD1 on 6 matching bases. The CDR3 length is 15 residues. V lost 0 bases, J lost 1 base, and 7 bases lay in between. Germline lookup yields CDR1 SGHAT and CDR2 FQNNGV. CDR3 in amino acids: CASSLDRGSNQPQHF. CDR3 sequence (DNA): TGTGCCAGCAGCTTAGACAGGGGAAGCAATCAGCCCCAGCATTTT.

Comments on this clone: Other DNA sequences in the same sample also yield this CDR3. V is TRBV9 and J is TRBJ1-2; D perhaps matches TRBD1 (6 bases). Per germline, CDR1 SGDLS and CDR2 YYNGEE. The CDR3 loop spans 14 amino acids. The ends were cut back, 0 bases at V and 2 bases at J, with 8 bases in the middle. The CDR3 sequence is CASSVGTANYGYTF. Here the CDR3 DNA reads TGTGCCAGCAGCGTAGGGACAGCAAACTATGGCTACACCTTC.

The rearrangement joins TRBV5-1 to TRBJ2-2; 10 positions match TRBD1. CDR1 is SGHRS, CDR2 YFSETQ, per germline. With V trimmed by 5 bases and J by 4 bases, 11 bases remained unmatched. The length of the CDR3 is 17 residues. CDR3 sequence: CASRYSGTGAFTGELFF. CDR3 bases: TGCGCCAGCAGATATTCCGGGACAGGGGCCTTCACCGGGGAGCTGTTTTTT.